This T cell receptor (beta chain) was sequenced during a study of blood T cell repertoires in COVID-19. As regards this clone: A junction boundary mismatches the germline segment, possibly from a read error.

Germline CDR1 LGHNA, CDR2 YNFKEQ. The CDR3 loop spans 16 amino acids. Per the original data handling: Nucleated cell counts were estimated from reference gene primer amplification. Libraries were prepared by immunoSEQ multiplex PCR; TCRdb keeps only in-frame clonotypes and omits some of them. The V and J calls and clone size were taken over from that table, and D and trimming were inferred from the DNA. The repertoire holds approximately 69,000 clones, with roughly 73% as singletons. The J gene is TRBJ2-3, the V gene TRBV4-2; 7 bases align to TRBD1. The sequence was obtained from a human donor in a cohort sampled during active COVID-19. Sequencing used peripheral blood. The CDR3, as DNA: TGTGCCAGCAGACAAGTTTTAGGACAGGTTCAGGATACGCAGTATTTT. Its translation is CASRQVLGQVQDTQYF.